These 19 T cell receptor beta chains originate from one sample sequenced in a study of Ad26.COV2.S vaccination and SARS-CoV-2 variants. This table comes from immunoSEQ multiplex PCR, and its TCRdb copy is limited to in-frame clones, with some not included. The profile shows 300,000 to 400,000 clones, roughly 87% of them singletons. Treatment indicated: about 20 received Ad26.COV2.S at low or high dose, single or two shots; about 5 received placebo; per-sample allocation not given. On day 63 after the first injection, vaccine and placebo recipients gave samples. Here the sequenced sample was peripheral blood, taken in a trial of Ad26.COV2.S vaccine versus placebo. The receptors were gathered from a person aged 18-65 years who received the Ad26.COV2.S COVID-19 vaccine or a placebo.

The rearrangement joins TRBV11-3 to TRBJ2-1; 8 nucleotides agree with TRBD1. The CDR3 covers 14 residues. Trimming removed 1 base from V and 7 bases from J; junction bases left unmatched: 3. Germline-derived CDR1 and CDR2 are SGHNT and YENEEA. Written as DNA, the CDR3 is TGTGCCAGCAGCTTAGGTCGACAGGGGAATGAGCAGTTCTTC. This encodes CASSLGRQGNEQFF.

The CDR3 region has the DNA TGTGCCAGCAGCTCTTACCCCGGGGATTACAATGAGCAGTTCTTC. It is translated as CASSSYPGDYNEQFF. The chain combines TRBV7-3 with TRBJ2-1; D is possibly TRBD2 (5 bases). CDR1 is SGHTA and CDR2 is FQGTGA in the germline V gene. V lost 4 bases and J 4 bases, leaving 14 bases between the germline ends. The CDR3 is 15 amino acids.

This sequence joins TRBV18 and TRBJ1-1; D gene unclear. V shed 3 bases and J shed 1 base, with 6 bases lying between them. Germline loops: CDR1 KGHSH, CDR2 LQKENI. This CDR3 spans 13 amino acids. The CDR3 loop is CASSPVGNTEAFF. The DNA for the CDR3 is TGTGCCAGCTCACCGGTAGGGAACACTGAAGCTTTCTTT.

J is TRBJ2-1 and V is TRBV3-1 (or the pseudogene TRBV3-2), with TRBD2 matching over 7 bases. The CDR3 spans 18 residues. Trimming at V came to 4 bases and at J to 0 bases, leaving 12 bases not matched to a gene. CDR1 is LGHDT and CDR2 is YNNKEL in the germline V gene (reference sequence). The CDR3 region is CASSPRPLALSSYNEQFF. CDR3 nucleotides: TGTGCCAGCAGCCCGAGACCACTAGCGCTGAGCTCCTACAATGAGCAGTTCTTC.

This chain joins TRBV19 and TRBJ1-1; tentative D call: TRBD1 (6 bases). The CDR3 spans 14 residues. Germline CDR1 is LNHDA and CDR2 is SQIVND (reference sequence). With 8 bases removed from V and 4 bases from J, the gap between germline ends came to 17 bases. CDR3 loop: CASARRGRGTEAFF. The CDR3 region has the DNA TGTGCCAGTGCCCGCCGGGGGCGAGGCACTGAAGCTTTCTTT.

The chain recombines TRBV5-1 with TRBJ1-1; 11 positions agree with TRBD1. The V gene's germline CDR1 is SGHRS and CDR2 YFSETQ. The CDR3 is 13 residues long. V lost 7 bases, J lost 4 bases, and 3 bases stayed unmatched. In nucleotides, the CDR3 is TGCGCCAGCGGGACAGGGGGTCCCACTGAAGCTTTCTTT. Translated, it gives CASGTGGPTEAFF.

The rearrangement links TRBV6-2 or TRBV6-3 to TRBJ1-5, with D possibly matching TRBD1 (6 bases). In germline, CDR1 is MNHEY, CDR2 SVGEGT. V shed 2 bases and J shed 7 bases, with 12 bases lying between them. The CDR3 loop spans 14 amino acids. In nucleotides, the CDR3 is TGTGCCAGCAGTTACGACAGGTCAAGACAGCCCCAGCATTTT. Protein: CASSYDRSRQPQHF.

As for this clone: Other DNA sequences in the same sample also yield this CDR3. CDR3 residues: CAWSQGAYGYTF. CDR3 bases: TGTGCCTGGAGTCAGGGGGCTTATGGCTACACCTTC. V and J are TRBV30 and TRBJ1-2, with 8 bases fitting TRBD1. The CDR3 spans 12 residues. V shed 2 bases and J 5 bases; nucleotides not matched to a gene: 1. Per the germline V gene, CDR1 is GTSNPN and CDR2 is SVGIG (reference sequence).

The chain is built from TRBV30 and TRBJ2-7; a possible D gene is TRBD2 (6 bases). V lost 0 bases and J 7 bases, leaving 16 bases between the germline ends. Germline-derived CDR1 and CDR2 are GTSNPN and SVGIG (reference sequence). CDR3 length: 14 amino acids. CDR3 loop: CAWSVGTGTVEQYF. CDR3 sequence (DNA): TGTGCCTGGAGTGTCGGAACGGGGACTGTAGAGCAGTACTTC.

The chain carries TRBV25-1 and TRBJ2-3; 9 nucleotides align to TRBD2. This CDR3 has 15 residues. V shed 4 bases, J shed 6 bases, and the junction held 8 bases outside the gene matches. Germline CDR1 is MGHDK and CDR2 is SYGVNS. The CDR3 DNA reads as TGTGCCAGCAGTGTACGCGGGGGGGTTCGTGATACGCAGTATTTT. Its translation is CASSVRGGVRDTQYF.

The CDR3 DNA is TGTGCCACCAGTGATACAGGGAGGGATGGGACCCAGTACTTC. Its translation: CATSDTGRDGTQYF. V gene TRBV24-1 combines with J gene TRBJ2-5; D is possibly TRBD2 (7 bases). Germline CDR1 KGHDR, CDR2 SFDVKD. The CDR3 loop spans 14 amino acids. The V gene lost 3 bases and the J gene lost 7 bases, with 14 bases spanning the gap.

The chain recombines TRBV6-2 or TRBV6-3 with TRBJ2-4; D remains unclear. V was cut by 0 bases and J by 1 base, with 13 bases left in between. Per germline, CDR1 MNHEY and CDR2 SVGEGT. CDR3 length: 17 residues. CDR3 protein: CASSYSTGIFAKNIQYF. The CDR3 DNA sequence: TGTGCCAGCAGTTACTCGACCGGTATATTCGCCAAAAACATTCAGTACTTC.

The V and J genes are TRBV15 and TRBJ1-1, with D perhaps matching TRBD1 (6 bases). This CDR3 is 13 amino acids long. The V gene's germline CDR1 is LNHNV and CDR2 YYDKDF (reference sequence). Trimming shortened V by 3 bases and J by 8 bases, and 13 bases separated the two germline ends. This CDR3 is CATSSAIGTEAFF. DNA of the CDR3: TGTGCCACCAGCAGTGCCATTGGGACAGAAGCTTTCTTT.

The gene calls are TRBV12-5 and TRBJ2-5; 8 bases are shared with TRBD1. The CDR3 totals 16 residues. Per the germline V gene, CDR1 is LGHNT and CDR2 is FRNRAP. Germline trimming cut 0 bases from V and 5 bases from J; bases unmatched to any gene: 8. The CDR3 sequence is CASGLVRGQDEETQYF. The CDR3 DNA reads TGTGCTAGTGGTTTGGTACGGGGACAGGATGAGGAGACCCAGTACTTC.

The chain uses TRBV5-4 and TRBJ2-2, with no clear D. The CDR3 length is 14 residues. Trimming shortened V by 1 base and J by 2 bases, and 6 bases separated the two germline ends. CDR1 is SGHNT, CDR2 YYREEE, per germline (reference sequence). In DNA, the CDR3 is TGTGCCAGCAGCTTGAGGACCAACACCGGGGAGCTGTTTTTT. Residues: CASSLRTNTGELFF.

The chain combines TRBV3-1 (or the pseudogene TRBV3-2) with TRBJ2-7; no firm D call. The V gene's germline CDR1 is LGHDT and CDR2 YNNKEL (reference sequence). This CDR3 contains 19 residues. V lost 2 bases and J lost 0, with 23 bases in between. CDR3 loop: CASSQNPDPRSPSSYEQYF. The CDR3 DNA sequence: TGTGCCAGCAGCCAAAACCCCGACCCCAGGAGCCCTAGCTCCTACGAGCAGTACTTC.

The V call is TRBV11-2, the J call TRBJ1-1, with TRBD1 matching over 10 bases. This CDR3 is built from 15 residues. J was trimmed by 5 bases and V by 4 bases; bases with no gene match: 7. Germline V lookup: CDR1 SGHAT, CDR2 FQNNGV. Here the CDR3 DNA reads TGTGCCAGCAGCTCCTGGGACAGGGGAGGGACTGAAGCTTTCTTT. This gives the protein CASSSWDRGGTEAFF.

The chain carries TRBV19 and TRBJ2-7; perhaps TRBD2 as D (6 bases). The CDR3 contains 13 residues. V shed 4 bases and J shed 3 bases, with 10 bases lying between them. Germline CDR1 LNHDA, CDR2 SQIVND (reference sequence). The CDR3 sequence is CASSRQAGYEQYF. The CDR3, as DNA: TGTGCCAGTAGTAGGCAAGCGGGCTACGAGCAGTACTTC. Full variable domain (missing parts from reference TRBV19 and TRBJ2-7): DGGITQSPKYLFRKEGQNVTLSCEQNLNHDAMYWYRQDPGQGLRLIYYSQIVNDFQKGDIAEGYSVSREKKESFPLTVTSAQKNPTAFYLCASSRQAGYEQYFGPGTRLTVT.

The rearrangement joins TRBV27 to TRBJ1-1, with D perhaps matching TRBD1 (6 bases). The CDR3 has 15 amino acids. V lost 4 bases and J lost 0, with 12 bases in between. Looked up from germline, CDR1 is MNHEY and CDR2 is SMNVEV (reference sequence). The CDR3 DNA follows: TGTGCCAGCAGTTCCCCGACAGGTATGAACACTGAAGCTTTCTTT. Its protein is CASSSPTGMNTEAFF.